The T cell receptor beta chain under discussion was sequenced for a study of T-cell memory formation after mild COVID-19. On the study more broadly: TCR clusters mostly belonged to single donors.

This CDR3 is built from 13 residues. V lost 5 bases to trimming and J lost 14 bases; unmatched junction nucleotides: 14. Germline V gives CDR1 DFQATT, CDR2 SNEGSKA (reference sequence). From the 5' RACE reads, TCRdb called clonotypes with MiXCR, one entry per CDR3 protein. The sample lists around 210,000 distinct CDR3 sequences; over 9.5% were seen once. This clonotype showed up many times. Material for sequencing was PBMCs or a T cell subset sorted from them (not recorded which). This clonotype was sampled from a man between 18 and 35 years old who had mild COVID-19 (a few samples of this study predate the infection). Cell type and time point are not known. This chain connects TRBV20-1 to TRBJ2-1; 8 nucleotides line up with TRBD1. CDR3 nucleotides: TGCAGTGCTCCCAAACCACAGACAGGGGAAAAGTTCTTC. This sequence encodes CSAPKPQTGEKFF.